This T cell receptor (beta chain) originates from a study of control samples from healthy donors and cancer patients. Germline CDR1 DFQATT, CDR2 SNEGSKA (reference sequence). This CDR3 has 15 residues. Trimming cost V 3 bases and J 4 bases; bases outside gene matches: 8. Using immunoSEQ multiplex PCR, the repertoire was profiled, and TCRdb retains in-frame clones only, with some absent. The sample records 150,000 or so clones, 70% to 90% being singletons. The chain employs TRBV20-1 and TRBJ2-3; 9 bases are a match to TRBD2. Specimen: blood. This TCR derives from a woman younger than 45 in good health. DNA for the CDR3: TGCAGTGCTAGTAGTAAGCGGGGGGTTGCAGATACGCAGTATTTT. It specifies CSASSKRGVADTQYF.